This T cell receptor (beta chain) was identified during a study of T cell changes during pregnancy in multiple sclerosis. Some clones are missing from TCRdb's copy, which holds only in-frame ones; the method was immunoSEQ multiplex PCR. Of 80,000 or so clones listed, roughly nine tenths are singletons. The CDR3 covers 15 residues. CDR1 and CDR2 from the germline V gene are SGHVS and FQNEAQ. The ends were cut back, 3 bases at V and 3 bases at J, with 12 bases in the middle. The receptor was derived from a female donor with multiple sclerosis, enrolled in a pregnancy study. Sequencing used peripheral blood, obtained before pregnancy. The chain carries TRBV7-8 and TRBJ1-5; no definite D call. CDR3 amino acids: CASSFPAGVNQPQHF. In DNA, the CDR3 is TGTGCCAGCAGCTTTCCCGCCGGAGTCAATCAGCCCCAGCATTTT.